This T cell receptor (beta chain) was recovered during a study of STAT5B mutations in CD4+ large granular lymphocyte leukemia. Findings and caveats of the study: Less than 30% of private leukemic clonotypes occurred rarely in other patients' non-leukemic repertoires. The CD4+ versus CD8+ T-LGLL clonality difference may reflect limited sample size.

Points on this clone: Antigen: not known.

Healthy controls were blood donor buffy coats. Profiled with immunoSEQ multiplex PCR; TCRdb holds only in-frame clones, not every one. The sample shows about 38,000 clones, 70% to 80% of them seen only once. The source of this sequence is a human donor in good health. Sequences were obtained from CD4+ T cells from blood buffy coats.

The CDR3 loop reads CASSPGTGVREQYF. CDR3 nucleotide sequence: TGTGCCAGTAGCCCCGGGACAGGGGTTCGCGAGCAGTACTTC. This sequence joins TRBV19 and TRBJ2-7; 10 positions agree with TRBD1. The CDR3 loop spans 14 amino acids. Germline V gene sequence: CDR1 LNHDA, CDR2 SQIVND (reference sequence). The V and J ends lost 6 bases and 6 bases, in that order; junction bases with no gene match: 8.